This T cell receptor beta chain stems from a study of blood T cell repertoires in COVID-19. CDR3 size: 16 residues. The V gene end was trimmed by 1 base and the J gene end by 0 bases; junction bases not matched to a gene: 4. The germline gives CDR1 SGHDN, CDR2 FVKESK. This clone occurred once. Authors' analysis steps: Amplification of reference gene primers provided the estimated nucleated cell counts. The repertoire was sequenced with immunoSEQ multiplex PCR; TCRdb's copy has only in-frame clones and lacks some. V and J calls and clone size follow that table, whereas D and trimming were derived from the DNA. The profile shows around 160,000 clones, 87% of them singletons.

The V call is TRBV14, the J call TRBJ2-3; 7 positions match TRBD2. Sequencing was done on a sample of peripheral blood. The clonotype originates from a woman in her 70s with COVID-19, enrolled during active disease. Written as DNA, the CDR3 is TGTGCCAGCAGCCAAGCGGCGGGGGTGAGCACAGATACGCAGTATTTT. Its translation: CASSQAAGVSTDTQYF.